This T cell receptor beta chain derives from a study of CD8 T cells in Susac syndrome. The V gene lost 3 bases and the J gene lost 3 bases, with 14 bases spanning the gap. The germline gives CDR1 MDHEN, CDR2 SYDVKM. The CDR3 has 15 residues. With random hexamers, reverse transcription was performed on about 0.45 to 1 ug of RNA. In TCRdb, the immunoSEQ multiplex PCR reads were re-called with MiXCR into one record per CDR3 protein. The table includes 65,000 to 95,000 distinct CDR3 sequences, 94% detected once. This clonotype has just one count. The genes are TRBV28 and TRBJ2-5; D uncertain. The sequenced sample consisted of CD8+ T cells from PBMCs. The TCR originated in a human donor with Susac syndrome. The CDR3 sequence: CASSFPRAVEETQYF. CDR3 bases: TGTGCCAGCAGTTTCCCTCGGGCGGTAGAAGAGACCCAGTACTTC.